This T cell receptor beta chain was identified during a study of T cell responses to AZD1222 COVID-19 vaccine. Pooled in the analysis were second doses at about 4 or about 12 weeks. TCRdb's copy holds only in-frame clones and misses some; the assay was immunoSEQ multiplex PCR. The sample records about 120,000 clones, 93% being singletons. This clone was detected only once. The antigen remains unidentified. V lost 5 bases to trimming and J lost 5 bases; unmatched junction nucleotides: 16. Germline CDR1 is SGHVS and CDR2 is FQNEAQ. The CDR3 has 18 residues. Study conclusions and caveats: The study found Spike-specific TCR breadth and depth rose after two AZD1222 doses. Sampling that yielded the repertoires occurred only after the peak T cell response. Females made up more of the donors, who were largely white British, and clonal diversity may have come out too low.

The sample was peripheral blood, taken 28 days after the second AZD1222 dose. The V and J genes are TRBV7-8 and TRBJ2-5; 11 bases match TRBD2. This clonotype was obtained from an adult who received the AZD1222 COVID-19 vaccine. CDR3 loop: CASSPWGGTSGEEETQYF. In DNA form, the CDR3 reads TGTGCCAGCAGCCCCTGGGGAGGGACTAGCGGAGAAGAGGAGACCCAGTACTTC.